The rows below give T cell receptor beta chains drawn from one sample of a study of T cells in Graves' hyperthyroidism and ophthalmopathy. MiXCR, run by TCRdb on the multiplex PCR reads, gives a single entry per CDR3 protein. Of 600,000 to 900,000 distinct CDR3 sequences in the sample, around 17% are singletons; the top ten hold 8.4%. The specimen sequenced was blood. The receptors come from a man younger than 35 with Graves' hyperthyroidism. Each CDR3 is given with its conserved first and last residue. D genes are given only for firm matches. Expanded clones get a size class; other rows say once, few or many, or leave the size out.

j_gene: TRBJ2-1
d_gene: NA
abundance: few
v_gene: TRBV7-9
CDR3aa: CASLAPSSYNEQFF
CDR3nt: TGTGCCAGCCTAGCGCCGAGCTCCTACAATGAGCAGTTCTTC

j_gene: TRBJ2-3
d_gene: NA
abundance: many
v_gene: TRBV7-9
CDR3aa: CAIRQLTDTQYF
CDR3nt: TGTGCCATCCGACAGCTCACAGATACGCAGTATTTT

j_gene: TRBJ2-7
d_gene: TRBD2
abundance: many
v_gene: TRBV20-1
CDR3aa: CSARDEREVYEQYF
CDR3nt: TGCAGTGCTAGAGATGAGCGGGAGGTCTACGAGCAGTACTTC

j_gene: TRBJ1-2
d_gene: NA
abundance: many
v_gene: TRBV20-1
CDR3aa: CSARVGGNYGYTF
CDR3nt: TGCAGTGCTAGAGTAGGAGGCAACTATGGCTACACCTTC

j_gene: TRBJ2-1
d_gene: NA
abundance: many
v_gene: TRBV5-1
CDR3aa: CASSLEGRYNEQFF
CDR3nt: TGCGCCAGCAGCTTGGAAGGGCGGTACAATGAGCAGTTCTTC

j_gene: TRBJ2-7
d_gene: TRBD2
abundance: few
v_gene: TRBV19
CDR3aa: CASSIGGGSYEQYF
CDR3nt: TGTGCCAGTAGTATAGGTGGCGGGAGTTACGAGCAGTACTTC

j_gene: TRBJ2-7
d_gene: NA
abundance: NA
v_gene: TRBV9
CDR3aa: CALSPYTGLSYEQYF
CDR3nt: TGTGCCCTGAGTCCCTATACAGGGTTATCCTACGAGCAGTACTTC

j_gene: TRBJ1-1
d_gene: TRBD1
abundance: NA
v_gene: TRBV4-3
CDR3aa: CASSQDPTGANTEAFF
CDR3nt: TGCGCCAGCAGCCAAGACCCAACAGGGGCGAACACTGAAGCTTTCTTT

j_gene: TRBJ1-6
d_gene: TRBD1
abundance: NA
v_gene: TRBV6-2/TRBV6-3
CDR3aa: CASTTGVWVLAPLHF
CDR3nt: TGTGCCAGCACCACAGGGGTATGGGTTTTGGCACCCCTCCACTTT

j_gene: TRBJ2-1
d_gene: NA
abundance: few
v_gene: TRBV7-3
CDR3aa: CASSPLLVPYNEQFF
CDR3nt: TGTGCCAGCAGCCCCCTCTTAGTACCCTACAATGAGCAGTTCTTC

j_gene: TRBJ2-1
d_gene: TRBD2
abundance: many
v_gene: TRBV12-3/TRBV12-4
CDR3aa: CASSLVAGGVPNEQFF
CDR3nt: TGTGCCAGCAGTTTGGTAGCGGGAGGGGTGCCCAATGAGCAGTTCTTC

j_gene: TRBJ2-7
d_gene: NA
abundance: many
v_gene: TRBV24-1
CDR3aa: CATSDGGRFSYEQYF
CDR3nt: TGTGCCACCAGTGACGGCGGCAGATTCTCCTACGAGCAGTACTTC

j_gene: TRBJ1-5
d_gene: TRBD1
abundance: NA
v_gene: TRBV9
CDR3aa: CASSVGQGKNQPQHF
CDR3nt: TGTGCCAGCAGCGTGGGACAGGGGAAAAATCAGCCCCAGCATTTT

j_gene: TRBJ2-7
d_gene: NA
abundance: few
v_gene: TRBV10-3
CDR3aa: CAISESGLHSRYEQYF
CDR3nt: TGTGCCATCAGTGAGTCGGGACTTCATAGTAGATACGAGCAGTACTTC

j_gene: TRBJ2-1
d_gene: NA
abundance: many
v_gene: TRBV20-1
CDR3aa: CSARDPIGEQFF
CDR3nt: TGCAGTGCTAGAGACCCTATAGGGGAGCAGTTCTTC

j_gene: TRBJ2-3
d_gene: TRBD2
abundance: many
v_gene: TRBV6-1
CDR3aa: CASSPGASGASTDTQYF
CDR3nt: TGTGCCAGCAGTCCTGGGGCTAGCGGGGCTAGCACAGATACGCAGTATTTT

j_gene: TRBJ2-7
d_gene: TRBD2
abundance: few
v_gene: TRBV30
CDR3aa: CAWSLLAGFEQYF
CDR3nt: TGTGCCTGGAGTCTGCTAGCGGGTTTCGAGCAGTACTTC

j_gene: TRBJ1-2
d_gene: NA
abundance: NA
v_gene: TRBV15
CDR3aa: CATSRDGENYGYTF
CDR3nt: TGTGCCACCAGCAGAGACGGGGAGAACTATGGCTACACCTTC

j_gene: TRBJ2-3
d_gene: TRBD2
abundance: few
v_gene: TRBV24-1
CDR3aa: CATSDSSGIYTKDTQYF
CDR3nt: TGTGCCACCAGTGACAGTAGCGGGATATATACAAAAGATACGCAGTATTTT

j_gene: TRBJ1-1
d_gene: NA
abundance: few
v_gene: TRBV14
CDR3aa: CASSQGTGWRDTEAFF
CDR3nt: TGTGCCAGCAGCCAAGGAACGGGGTGGAGGGACACTGAAGCTTTCTTT

j_gene: TRBJ1-1
d_gene: NA
abundance: NA
v_gene: TRBV5-1
CDR3aa: CASSPGRLTEAFF
CDR3nt: TGCGCCAGCAGCCCGGGACGGCTCACTGAAGCTTTCTTT

j_gene: TRBJ2-7
d_gene: TRBD1
abundance: few
v_gene: TRBV7-9
CDR3aa: CASSSPGDRTSYEQYF
CDR3nt: TGTGCCAGCAGCTCCCCGGGGGACAGGACGTCCTACGAGCAGTACTTC

j_gene: TRBJ2-7
d_gene: TRBD2
abundance: many
v_gene: TRBV20-1
CDR3aa: CSASLAGIYEQYF
CDR3nt: TGCAGTGCTAGTCTAGCGGGCATTTACGAGCAGTACTTC

j_gene: TRBJ2-7
d_gene: NA
abundance: few
v_gene: TRBV20-1
CDR3aa: CSVVSTSPSSYEQYF
CDR3nt: TGCAGTGTTGTTTCTACTAGTCCTTCCTCCTACGAGCAGTACTTC

j_gene: TRBJ2-1
d_gene: NA
abundance: many
v_gene: TRBV20-1
CDR3aa: CSAREITLAYEQFF
CDR3nt: TGCAGTGCTAGAGAAATTACCTTAGCCTATGAGCAGTTCTTC

j_gene: TRBJ2-7
d_gene: TRBD2
abundance: many
v_gene: TRBV20-1
CDR3aa: CSAPPAGVPEQYF
CDR3nt: TGCAGTGCCCCACCAGCGGGAGTTCCCGAGCAGTACTTC

j_gene: TRBJ2-5
d_gene: NA
abundance: many
v_gene: TRBV12-5
CDR3aa: CASVGQLQETQYF
CDR3nt: TGTGCTAGCGTAGGACAGCTACAAGAGACCCAGTACTTC

j_gene: TRBJ2-1
d_gene: NA
abundance: few
v_gene: TRBV6-1
CDR3aa: CASTEGGFEQFF
CDR3nt: TGTGCCAGCACCGAGGGGGGATTTGAGCAGTTCTTC

j_gene: TRBJ2-1
d_gene: NA
abundance: many
v_gene: TRBV28
CDR3aa: CASSPLAGGAFF
CDR3nt: TGTGCCAGCAGTCCTCTCGCAGGAGGAGCGTTCTTC

j_gene: TRBJ1-2
d_gene: NA
abundance: NA
v_gene: TRBV28
CDR3aa: CASSSGGVLLGYGYTF
CDR3nt: TGTGCCAGCAGTTCCGGCGGGGTCCTACTAGGGTATGGCTACACCTTC

j_gene: TRBJ2-7
d_gene: TRBD1
abundance: many
v_gene: TRBV6-2/TRBV6-3
CDR3aa: CASSFGRGFYEQYF
CDR3nt: TGTGCCAGCAGTTTTGGCAGGGGGTTCTACGAGCAGTACTTC

j_gene: TRBJ1-5
d_gene: NA
abundance: few
v_gene: TRBV19
CDR3aa: CASSIRREGNQPQHF
CDR3nt: TGTGCCAGTAGTATCCGGAGGGAGGGCAATCAGCCCCAGCATTTT

j_gene: TRBJ2-7
d_gene: TRBD1
abundance: many
v_gene: TRBV6-1
CDR3aa: CASSWGTGPYEQYF
CDR3nt: TGTGCCAGCAGTTGGGGGACAGGCCCCTACGAGCAGTACTTC

j_gene: TRBJ2-7
d_gene: NA
abundance: few
v_gene: TRBV5-4
CDR3aa: CASSGVGDLSYEQYF
CDR3nt: TGTGCCAGCAGCGGGGTGGGGGACTTGTCCTACGAGCAGTACTTC

j_gene: TRBJ2-3
d_gene: NA
abundance: many
v_gene: TRBV18
CDR3aa: CASSPAPEGDTQYF
CDR3nt: TGTGCCAGCTCACCAGCCCCCGAGGGGGATACGCAGTATTTT

j_gene: TRBJ2-1
d_gene: NA
abundance: NA
v_gene: TRBV7-3
CDR3aa: CASSLNGVGREQFF
CDR3nt: TGTGCCAGCAGCTTAAATGGAGTTGGGCGCGAGCAGTTCTTC

j_gene: TRBJ2-7
d_gene: TRBD1
abundance: few
v_gene: TRBV4-1
CDR3aa: CASSPLTGMEHEQYF
CDR3nt: TGCGCCAGCAGCCCCTTGACAGGGATGGAGCACGAGCAGTACTTC

j_gene: TRBJ2-7
d_gene: NA
abundance: many
v_gene: TRBV20-1
CDR3aa: CSARDNRQLDEQYF
CDR3nt: TGCAGTGCTAGAGATAATCGACAGTTGGACGAGCAGTACTTC

j_gene: TRBJ1-2
d_gene: NA
abundance: NA
v_gene: TRBV28
CDR3aa: CASSSGSFTLVDYGYTF
CDR3nt: TGTGCCAGCAGTTCGGGCTCCTTCACCTTAGTCGACTATGGCTACACCTTC

j_gene: TRBJ2-1
d_gene: NA
abundance: many
v_gene: TRBV12-3/TRBV12-4
CDR3aa: CASSRGRNEQFF
CDR3nt: TGTGCCAGCAGTCGGGGCCGGAATGAGCAGTTCTTC

j_gene: TRBJ2-7
d_gene: TRBD2
abundance: many
v_gene: TRBV20-1
CDR3aa: CSASDLAGAPEQYF
CDR3nt: TGCAGTGCCAGTGACCTAGCGGGAGCCCCCGAGCAGTACTTC

j_gene: TRBJ1-5
d_gene: TRBD1
abundance: many
v_gene: TRBV28
CDR3aa: CASSLVPGTAIYSNQPQHF
CDR3nt: TGTGCCAGCAGTTTAGTGCCCGGGACAGCGATCTATAGCAATCAGCCCCAGCATTTT

j_gene: TRBJ2-1
d_gene: NA
abundance: few
v_gene: TRBV2
CDR3aa: CASSGAGEQFF
CDR3nt: TGTGCCAGCAGCGGGGCCGGGGAGCAGTTCTTC

j_gene: TRBJ2-7
d_gene: NA
abundance: NA
v_gene: TRBV29-1
CDR3aa: CSVEGGDSKYEQYF
CDR3nt: TGCAGCGTTGAAGGGGGAGACAGCAAGTACGAGCAGTACTTC

j_gene: TRBJ1-6
d_gene: NA
abundance: many
v_gene: TRBV20-1
CDR3aa: CSARVADKGTNSPLHF
CDR3nt: TGCAGTGCTAGAGTCGCGGACAAGGGGACTAATTCACCCCTCCACTTT

j_gene: TRBJ2-1
d_gene: TRBD1
abundance: NA
v_gene: TRBV5-8
CDR3aa: CASSLRDRVDNEQFF
CDR3nt: TGTGCCAGCAGCCTCCGGGACAGGGTAGACAATGAGCAGTTCTTC

j_gene: TRBJ2-5
d_gene: TRBD2
abundance: NA
v_gene: TRBV6-2/TRBV6-3
CDR3aa: CASSYEGGTSGSSIETQYF
CDR3nt: TGTGCCAGCAGTTACGAGGGCGGGACTAGCGGGAGTAGTATTGAGACCCAGTACTTC

j_gene: TRBJ2-1
d_gene: NA
abundance: NA
v_gene: TRBV10-2
CDR3aa: CASSLRAIYNEQFF
CDR3nt: TGCGCCAGCAGTCTTCGGGCGATCTACAATGAGCAGTTCTTC

j_gene: TRBJ2-7
d_gene: NA
abundance: few
v_gene: TRBV9
CDR3aa: CASSVAGETYEQYF
CDR3nt: TGTGCCAGCAGCGTAGCGGGAGAAACCTACGAGCAGTACTTC

j_gene: TRBJ2-1
d_gene: NA
abundance: NA
v_gene: TRBV29-1
CDR3aa: CSVESEPAYNEQFF
CDR3nt: TGCAGCGTTGAATCGGAGCCGGCCTACAATGAGCAGTTCTTC

j_gene: TRBJ2-5
d_gene: NA
abundance: once
v_gene: TRBV5-1
CDR3aa: CASSLARNQETQYF
CDR3nt: TGCGCCAGCAGCTTGGCCCGGAACCAAGAGACCCAGTACTTC

j_gene: TRBJ2-5
d_gene: NA
abundance: many
v_gene: TRBV18
CDR3aa: CASSPKDWETQYF
CDR3nt: TGTGCCAGCTCACCAAAGGACTGGGAGACCCAGTACTTC

j_gene: TRBJ1-3
d_gene: NA
abundance: many
v_gene: TRBV30
CDR3aa: CARGEGVISGNTIYF
CDR3nt: TGTGCCCGAGGAGAGGGGGTGATCTCTGGAAACACCATATATTTT